This T cell receptor (beta chain) was obtained from a study of shared clonotypes between healthy human individuals. The CDR3 sequence is 14 residues long. With 2 bases removed from V and 4 bases from J, the gap between germline ends came to 12 bases. Looked up from germline, CDR1 is MGHDK and CDR2 is SYGVNS. Sequencing was performed with immunoSEQ multiplex PCR; in TCRdb, only in-frame clones are kept and a portion is missing. The repertoire holds over 2 million clones, with 85% to 95% as singletons. The source material was naive CD4+ T cells sorted from blood. This sample's subset: CD45RA+ positively selected. The receptor was isolated from a man aged 18 to 30 in good health. The V and J genes are TRBV25-1 and TRBJ2-7, with D perhaps TRBD2 (7 bases). Here the CDR3 reads CASSEGGGEYEQYF. The CDR3 region has the DNA TGTGCCAGCAGTGAAGGGGGGGGCGAATACGAGCAGTACTTC.